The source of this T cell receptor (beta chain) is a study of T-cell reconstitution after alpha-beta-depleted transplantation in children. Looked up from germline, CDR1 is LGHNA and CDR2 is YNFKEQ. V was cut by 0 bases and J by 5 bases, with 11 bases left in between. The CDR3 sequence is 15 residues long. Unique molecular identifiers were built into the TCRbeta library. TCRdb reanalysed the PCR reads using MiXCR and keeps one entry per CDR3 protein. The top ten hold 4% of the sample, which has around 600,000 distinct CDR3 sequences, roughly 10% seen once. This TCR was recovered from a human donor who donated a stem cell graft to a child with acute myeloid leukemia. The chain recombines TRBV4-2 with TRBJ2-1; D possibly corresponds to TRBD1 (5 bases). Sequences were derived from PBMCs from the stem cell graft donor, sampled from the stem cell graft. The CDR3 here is CASSQEARTNNEQFF. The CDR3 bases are TGTGCCAGCAGCCAAGAGGCCCGGACAAACAATGAGCAGTTCTTC.